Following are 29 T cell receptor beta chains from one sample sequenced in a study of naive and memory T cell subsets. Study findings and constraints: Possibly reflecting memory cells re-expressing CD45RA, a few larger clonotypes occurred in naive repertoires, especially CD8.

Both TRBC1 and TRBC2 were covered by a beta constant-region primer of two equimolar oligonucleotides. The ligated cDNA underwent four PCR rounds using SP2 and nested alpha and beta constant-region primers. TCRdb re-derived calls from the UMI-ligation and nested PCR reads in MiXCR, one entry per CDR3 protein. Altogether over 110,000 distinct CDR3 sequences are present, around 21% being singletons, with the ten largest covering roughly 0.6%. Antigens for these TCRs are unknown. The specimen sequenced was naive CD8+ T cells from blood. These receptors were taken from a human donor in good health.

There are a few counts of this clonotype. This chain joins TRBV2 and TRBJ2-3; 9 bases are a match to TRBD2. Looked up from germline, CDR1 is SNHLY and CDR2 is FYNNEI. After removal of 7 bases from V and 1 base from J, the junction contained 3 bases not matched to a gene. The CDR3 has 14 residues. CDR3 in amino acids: CASTLAGGTDTQYF. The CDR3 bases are TGTGCCAGCACCTTAGCGGGAGGCACAGATACGCAGTATTTT.

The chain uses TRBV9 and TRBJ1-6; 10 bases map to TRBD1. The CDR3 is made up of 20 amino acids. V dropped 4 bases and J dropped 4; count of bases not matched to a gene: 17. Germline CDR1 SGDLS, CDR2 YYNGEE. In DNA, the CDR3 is TGTGCCAGCAGCAAAGAACCCGGGACAGGGGCATTTAAATATAATTCACCCCTCCACTTT. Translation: CASSKEPGTGAFKYNSPLHF.

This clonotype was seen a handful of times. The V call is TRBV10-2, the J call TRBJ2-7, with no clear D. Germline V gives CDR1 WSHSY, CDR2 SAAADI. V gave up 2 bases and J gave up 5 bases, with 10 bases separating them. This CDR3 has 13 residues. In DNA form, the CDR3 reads TGCGCCAGCAGTGAGGCAGGAGCTAACGAGCAGTACTTC. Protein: CASSEAGANEQYF.

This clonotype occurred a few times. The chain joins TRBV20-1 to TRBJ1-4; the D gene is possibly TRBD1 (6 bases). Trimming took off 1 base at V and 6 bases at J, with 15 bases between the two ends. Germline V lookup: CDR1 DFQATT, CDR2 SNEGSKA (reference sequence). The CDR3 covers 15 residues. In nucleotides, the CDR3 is TGCAGTGCTAGAGGGGGGGACACGATTCATGAAAAACTGTTTTTT. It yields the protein CSARGGDTIHEKLFF.

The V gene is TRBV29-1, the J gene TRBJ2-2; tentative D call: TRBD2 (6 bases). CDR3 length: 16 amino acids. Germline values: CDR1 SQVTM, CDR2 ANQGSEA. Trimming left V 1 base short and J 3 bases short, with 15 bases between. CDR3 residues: CSVEGEAGVDTGELFF. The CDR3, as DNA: TGCAGCGTTGAAGGGGAGGCGGGTGTGGACACCGGGGAGCTGTTTTTT.

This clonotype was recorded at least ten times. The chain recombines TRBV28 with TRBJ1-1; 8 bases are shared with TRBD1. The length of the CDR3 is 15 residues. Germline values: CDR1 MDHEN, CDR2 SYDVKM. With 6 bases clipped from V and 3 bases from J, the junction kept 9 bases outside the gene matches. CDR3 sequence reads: CASRPTGEWYTEAFF. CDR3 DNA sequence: TGTGCCAGCAGGCCGACAGGGGAGTGGTACACTGAAGCTTTCTTT.

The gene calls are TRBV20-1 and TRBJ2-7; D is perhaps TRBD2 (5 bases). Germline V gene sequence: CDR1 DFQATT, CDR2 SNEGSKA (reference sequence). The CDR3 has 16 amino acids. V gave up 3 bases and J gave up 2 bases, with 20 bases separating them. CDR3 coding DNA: TGCAGTGCTAGTTCGCCCGATATAGCGAGGCCCTACGAGCAGTACTTC. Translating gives CSASSPDIARPYEQYF.

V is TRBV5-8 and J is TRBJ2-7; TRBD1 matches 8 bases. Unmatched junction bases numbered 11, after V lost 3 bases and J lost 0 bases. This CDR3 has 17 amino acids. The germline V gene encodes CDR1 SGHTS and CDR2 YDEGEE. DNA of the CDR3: TGTGCCAGCAGCTATGACAGGGGTACCATTCCCTCCTACGAGCAGTACTTC. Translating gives CASSYDRGTIPSYEQYF.

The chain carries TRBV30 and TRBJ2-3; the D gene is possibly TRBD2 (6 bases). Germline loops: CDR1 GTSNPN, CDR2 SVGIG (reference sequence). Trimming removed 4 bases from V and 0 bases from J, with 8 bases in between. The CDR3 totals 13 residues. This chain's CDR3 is CAWTGRSTDTQYF. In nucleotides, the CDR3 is TGTGCCTGGACAGGGAGGAGCACAGATACGCAGTATTTT.

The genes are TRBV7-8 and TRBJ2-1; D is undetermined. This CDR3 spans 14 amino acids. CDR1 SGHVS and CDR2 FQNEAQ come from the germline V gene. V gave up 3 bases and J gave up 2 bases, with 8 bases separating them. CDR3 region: CASSFGGTYNEQFF. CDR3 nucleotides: TGTGCCAGCAGCTTCGGCGGAACCTACAATGAGCAGTTCTTC.

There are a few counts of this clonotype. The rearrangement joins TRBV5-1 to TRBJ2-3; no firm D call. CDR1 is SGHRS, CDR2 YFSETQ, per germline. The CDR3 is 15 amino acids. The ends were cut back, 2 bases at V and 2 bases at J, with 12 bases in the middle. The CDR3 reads CASSFFAISTDTQYF. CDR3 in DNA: TGCGCCAGCAGCTTTTTTGCCATTTCCACAGATACGCAGTATTTT.

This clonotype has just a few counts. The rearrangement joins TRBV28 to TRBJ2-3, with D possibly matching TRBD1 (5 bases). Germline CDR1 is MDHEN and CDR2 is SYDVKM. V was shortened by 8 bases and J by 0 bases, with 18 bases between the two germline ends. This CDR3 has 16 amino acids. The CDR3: CASGVDTAASTDTQYF. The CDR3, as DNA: TGTGCCAGCGGGGTGGACACAGCCGCTAGCACAGATACGCAGTATTTT.

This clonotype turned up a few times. The CDR3 loop reads CASSQDGRETGELFF. The CDR3 DNA follows: TGCGCCAGCAGCCAAGATGGTCGGGAAACCGGGGAGCTGTTTTTT. The chain uses TRBV4-1 and TRBJ2-2, with D possibly being TRBD2 (5 bases). Germline V gene lookup returns CDR1 MGHRA and CDR2 YSYEKL. CDR3 size: 15 residues. V lost 0 bases to trimming and J lost 5 bases, with 10 bases between them.

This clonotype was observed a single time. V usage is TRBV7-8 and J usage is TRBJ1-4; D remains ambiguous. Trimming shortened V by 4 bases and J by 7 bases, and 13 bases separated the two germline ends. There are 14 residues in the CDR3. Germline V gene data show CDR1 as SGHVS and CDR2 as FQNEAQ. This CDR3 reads CASSSRARVEKLFF. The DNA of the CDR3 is TGTGCCAGCAGCTCCCGCGCGAGGGTTGAAAAACTGTTTTTT.

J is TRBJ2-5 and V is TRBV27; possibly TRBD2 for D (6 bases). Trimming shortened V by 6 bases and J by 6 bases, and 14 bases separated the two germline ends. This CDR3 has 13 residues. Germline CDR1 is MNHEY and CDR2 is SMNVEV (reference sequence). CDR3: CASRQGGLKTQYF. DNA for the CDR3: TGTGCCAGCAGACAAGGAGGGTTGAAGACCCAGTACTTC.

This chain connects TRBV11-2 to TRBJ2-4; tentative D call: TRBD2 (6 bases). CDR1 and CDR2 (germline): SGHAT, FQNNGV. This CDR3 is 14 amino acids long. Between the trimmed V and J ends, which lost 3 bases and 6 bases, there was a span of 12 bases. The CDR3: CASSLGTAGNIQYF. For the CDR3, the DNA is TGTGCCAGCAGCTTGGGGACTGCGGGAAACATTCAGTACTTC. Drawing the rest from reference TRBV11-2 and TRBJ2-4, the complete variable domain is EAGVAQSPRYKIIEKRQSVAFWCNPISGHATLYWYQQILGQGPKLLIQFQNNGVVDDSQLPKDRFSAERLKGVDSTLKIQPAKLEDSAVYLCASSLGTAGNIQYFGAGTRLSVL.

Written as DNA, the CDR3 is TGTGCCAGCAGTGTCAGGGGCGATGAGCAGTACTTC. As protein: CASSVRGDEQYF. V is TRBV25-1 and J is TRBJ2-7; D perhaps matches TRBD1 (6 bases). Germline-derived CDR1 and CDR2 are MGHDK and SYGVNS. CDR3 length equals 12 residues. The V end was cut by 4 bases, the J end by 7 bases, with 11 bases between.

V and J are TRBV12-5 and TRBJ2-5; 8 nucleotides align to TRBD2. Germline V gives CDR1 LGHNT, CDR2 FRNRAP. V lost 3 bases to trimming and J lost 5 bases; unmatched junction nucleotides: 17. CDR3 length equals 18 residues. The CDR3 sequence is CASGFLKELAGSTETQYF. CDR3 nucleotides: TGTGCTAGTGGTTTTCTAAAGGAGTTAGCGGGATCCACGGAGACCCAGTACTTC.

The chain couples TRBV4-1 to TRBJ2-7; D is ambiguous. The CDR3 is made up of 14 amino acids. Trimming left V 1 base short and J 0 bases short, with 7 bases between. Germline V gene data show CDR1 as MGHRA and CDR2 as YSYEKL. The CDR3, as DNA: TGCGCCAGCAGCCAAGTTCCAAGCTCCTACGAGCAGTACTTC. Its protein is CASSQVPSSYEQYF.

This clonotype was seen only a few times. CDR3 loop: CASSFEAEQFF. CDR3 nucleotides: TGTGCCAGCAGTTTCGAGGCTGAGCAGTTCTTC. V is TRBV28 and J is TRBJ2-1; no definite D call. CDR1 and CDR2 from the germline V gene are MDHEN and SYDVKM. CDR3 size: 11 residues. V was shortened by 3 bases and J by 9 bases, with 6 bases between the two germline ends. Combining the CDR3 with reference TRBV28 and TRBJ2-1 gives the whole variable domain DVKVTQSSRYLVKRTGEKVFLECVQDMDHENMFWYRQDPGLGLRLIYFSYDVKMKEKGDIPEGYSVSREKKERFSLILESASTNQTSMYLCASSFEAEQFFGPGTRLTVL.

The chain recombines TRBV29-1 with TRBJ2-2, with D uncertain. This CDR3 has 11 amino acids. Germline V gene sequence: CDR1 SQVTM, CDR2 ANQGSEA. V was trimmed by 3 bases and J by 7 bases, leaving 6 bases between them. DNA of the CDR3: TGCAGCGTTGATCACGGCGGGGAGCTGTTTTTT. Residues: CSVDHGGELFF.

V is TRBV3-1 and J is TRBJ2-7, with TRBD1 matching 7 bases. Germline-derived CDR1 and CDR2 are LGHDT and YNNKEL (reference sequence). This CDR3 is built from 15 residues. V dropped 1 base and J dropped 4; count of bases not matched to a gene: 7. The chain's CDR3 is CASSQGRQGVYEQYF. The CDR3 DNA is TGTGCCAGCAGCCAAGGCCGACAGGGTGTTTACGAGCAGTACTTC.

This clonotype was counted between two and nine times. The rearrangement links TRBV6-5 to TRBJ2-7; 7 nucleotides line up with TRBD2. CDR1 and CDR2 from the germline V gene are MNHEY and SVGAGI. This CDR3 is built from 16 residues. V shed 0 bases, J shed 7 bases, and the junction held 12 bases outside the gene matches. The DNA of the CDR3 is TGTGCCAGCAGTTACTCGCTGGCGGGAGAGAAGTGGGAGCAGTACTTC. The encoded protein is CASSYSLAGEKWEQYF.

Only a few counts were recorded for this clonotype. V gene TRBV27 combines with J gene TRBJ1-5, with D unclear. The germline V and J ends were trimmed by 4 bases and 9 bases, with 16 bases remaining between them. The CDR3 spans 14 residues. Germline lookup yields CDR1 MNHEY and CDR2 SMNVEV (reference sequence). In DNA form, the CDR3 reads TGTGCCAGCAGTTCATTCGACGGGGTGAGGCCCCAGCATTTT. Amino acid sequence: CASSSFDGVRPQHF.

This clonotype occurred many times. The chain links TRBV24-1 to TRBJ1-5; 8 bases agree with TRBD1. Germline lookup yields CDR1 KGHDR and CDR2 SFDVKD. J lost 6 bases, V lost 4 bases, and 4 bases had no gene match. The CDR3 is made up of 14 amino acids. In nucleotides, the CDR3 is TGTGCCACCAGTGAAACAGGGGGAGGTCAGCCCCAGCATTTT. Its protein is CATSETGGGQPQHF.

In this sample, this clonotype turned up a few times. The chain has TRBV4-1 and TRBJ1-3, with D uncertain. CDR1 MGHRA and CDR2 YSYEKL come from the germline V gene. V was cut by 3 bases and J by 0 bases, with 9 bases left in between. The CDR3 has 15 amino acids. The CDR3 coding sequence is TGCGCCAGCAGCCAGGACGCCGACTCTGGAAACACCATATATTTT. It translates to CASSQDADSGNTIYF.

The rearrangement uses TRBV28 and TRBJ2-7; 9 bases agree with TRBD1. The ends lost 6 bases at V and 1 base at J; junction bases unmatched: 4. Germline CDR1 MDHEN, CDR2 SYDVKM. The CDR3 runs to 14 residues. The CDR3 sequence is CASRGTGKSYEQYF. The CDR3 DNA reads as TGTGCCAGCAGAGGGACAGGGAAATCCTACGAGCAGTACTTC.

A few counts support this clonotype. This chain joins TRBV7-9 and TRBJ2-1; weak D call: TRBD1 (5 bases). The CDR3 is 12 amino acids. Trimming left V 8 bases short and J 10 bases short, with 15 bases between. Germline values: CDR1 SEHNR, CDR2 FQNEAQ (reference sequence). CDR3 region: CASQQGNREQFF. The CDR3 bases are TGTGCCAGCCAGCAGGGCAATCGGGAGCAGTTCTTC. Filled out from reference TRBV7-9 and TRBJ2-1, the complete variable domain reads DTGVSQNPRHKITKRGQNVTFRCDPISEHNRLYWYRQTLGQGPEFLTYFQNEAQLEKSRLLSDRFSAERPKGSFSTLEIQRTEQGDSAMYLCASQQGNREQFFGPGTRLTVL.

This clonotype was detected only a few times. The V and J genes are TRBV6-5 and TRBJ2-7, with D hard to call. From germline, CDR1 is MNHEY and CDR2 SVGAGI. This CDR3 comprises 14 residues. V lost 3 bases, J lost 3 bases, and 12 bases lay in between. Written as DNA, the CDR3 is TGTGCCAGCAGTTATGGGGTAGGAAGCTACGAGCAGTACTTC. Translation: CASSYGVGSYEQYF.